This entry features one TCR beta chain sequence. Its cognate antigen is unknown. Given a much more abundant clone one base away, this may be a read error. The data were taken from a study of T cells in Graves' hyperthyroidism and ophthalmopathy. Findings and caveats of the study: Model predictions of ophthalmopathy came a median approximately 6.8 months before onset. Most clonotypes that expanded in the thyroid above 0.001 also showed up in blood.

V dropped 11 bases and J dropped 10 bases, with 23 bases sitting between them. Per germline, CDR1 MDHEN and CDR2 SYDVKM. The CDR3 length is 14 residues. Researchers amplified the TCR beta CDR3 regions from RNA transcripts. The TCR CDR3 first-round RT-PCR relied on the HTBI primer set. From the multiplex PCR reads, TCRdb called clonotypes with MiXCR, one entry per CDR3 protein. This sample has approximately 430,000 distinct CDR3 sequences, with about 15% found just once. V is TRBV28 and J is TRBJ1-4; D uncertain. The sequence was collected from a woman under 30 with Graves' hyperthyroidism. The sequencing sample was made of blood. In DNA, the CDR3 is TGTGCCTGCATCCCAGCTGCCCAAGGCGGAAAACTGTTTTTT. Translation gives CACIPAAQGGKLFF.